These 24 T cell receptor beta chains came from one sample sequenced in a study of human T cells and chemical hapten exposure. Time point specified: patch test 1, 2 weeks after DPC sensitization. Sample treatment: therapeutic diphenylcyclopropenone sensitization with weekly scalp DPC. Unfractionated whole blood was the source of the extracted total RNA. TCRdb fed the RACE reads into MiXCR, producing one record per CDR3 protein. The table records some 43,000 distinct CDR3 sequences, 4% of them present only once. Material: whole blood, obtained in connection with sensitization to the hapten diphenylcyclopropenone (DPC). The receptor set was obtained from a man in his fifties with alopecia areata. Some clones in this sample may be carry-over from other donors' samples.

This clonotype occurred many times. This chain's CDR3 is CASSFLGQTSTDTQYF. CDR3 coding DNA: TGTGCCAGCAGTTTTCTAGGACAGACTAGCACAGATACGCAGTATTTT. This chain links TRBV28 with TRBJ2-3; D is possibly TRBD1 (6 bases). Between the trimmed V and J ends, which lost 3 bases and 0 bases, there was a span of 13 bases. CDR1 and CDR2 from the germline V gene are MDHEN and SYDVKM. The CDR3 extends over 16 amino acids.

At least ten counts were recorded for this clonotype. The chain uses TRBV20-1 and TRBJ2-2; TRBD2 aligns across 11 bases. Unmatched junction bases numbered 5, after V lost 0 bases and J lost 5 bases. The CDR3 spans 16 residues. Germline V gene sequence: CDR1 DFQATT, CDR2 SNEGSKA (reference sequence). CDR3 residues: CSARDPLAGGTGELFF. The DNA of the CDR3 is TGCAGTGCTAGAGATCCCCTAGCGGGAGGAACCGGGGAGCTGTTTTTT.

This clonotype has a handful of counts. The V call is TRBV29-1, the J call TRBJ1-1; TRBD1 matches 7 bases. Trimming removed 6 bases from V and 3 bases from J; junction bases left unmatched: 4. The CDR3 runs 12 residues. Germline CDR1 and CDR2: SQVTM and ANQGSEA. The CDR3, as DNA: TGCAGCGTGGGAACAGGGGACACTGAAGCTTTCTTT. This codes for CSVGTGDTEAFF.

This clonotype was recorded at least ten times. V is TRBV24-1 and J is TRBJ1-3; TRBD1 agrees at 7 bases. V gave up 4 bases and J gave up 0 bases; unmatched junction bases: 2. The germline V gene encodes CDR1 KGHDR and CDR2 SFDVKD. The length of the CDR3 is 15 residues. CDR3 sequence reads: CATSDGDSSGNTIYF. The CDR3 DNA is TGTGCCACCAGTGACGGGGACAGCTCTGGAAACACCATATATTTT.

This clonotype was counted ten times or more. The chain uses TRBV11-2 and TRBJ1-1, with a tentative D call TRBD1 (5 bases). Trimming pared 5 bases from V and 0 bases from J, leaving 13 bases between. This CDR3 is 15 amino acids long. Per germline, CDR1 SGHAT and CDR2 FQNNGV. The CDR3 region is CASSQRGGMNTEAFF. CDR3 bases: TGTGCCAGCAGCCAAAGGGGAGGAATGAACACTGAAGCTTTCTTT.

This clonotype was seen repeatedly, ten times or more. The CDR3 nucleotides read TGTGCCAGCAGTGAAGGGACAGTTGAAGCTTTCTTT. It codes for CASSEGTVEAFF. The J gene is TRBJ1-1, the V gene TRBV28, with 7 bases matching TRBD1. The ends lost 5 bases at V and 7 bases at J; junction bases unmatched: 4. From germline, CDR1 is MDHEN and CDR2 SYDVKM. The CDR3 consists of 12 residues.

This clonotype has just a few counts. This chain joins TRBV5-1 and TRBJ1-1; no clear D. Germline CDR1 reads SGHRS; CDR2 reads YFSETQ. The CDR3 is 15 residues long. The ends were cut back, 4 bases at V and 4 bases at J, with 17 bases in the middle. CDR3 nucleotides: TGCGCCAGCAGCCCGCGGGATGCGAAGGGCACTGAAGCTTTCTTT. This codes for CASSPRDAKGTEAFF.

This clonotype was seen at least ten times. J is TRBJ1-3 and V is TRBV4-1; D is unclear. This CDR3 is 14 amino acids long. V was pared by 0 bases and J by 1 base, with 4 bases between. The germline gives CDR1 MGHRA, CDR2 YSYEKL. Here the CDR3 DNA reads TGCGCCAGCAGCCAAGAGACATCTGGAAACACCATATATTTT. Amino acids: CASSQETSGNTIYF.

The chain uses TRBV6-4 and TRBJ1-3; D is uncertain. Trimming removed 9 bases from V and 0 bases from J, with 15 bases in between. Germline V gives CDR1 MRHNA, CDR2 SNTAGT. The CDR3 loop spans 15 amino acids. The CDR3 here is CASSMDGISGNTIYF. The CDR3 DNA is TGTGCCAGTAGTATGGACGGAATCTCTGGAAACACCATATATTTT.

To note about this clonotype: This may be a read error, as it is one base from a much larger clone. The chain recombines TRBV11-2 with TRBJ2-3, with D unresolved. Trimming removed 3 bases from V and 2 bases from J, with 6 bases in between. The germline gives CDR1 SGHAT, CDR2 FQNNGV. The CDR3 runs to 13 residues. The CDR3 DNA follows: TGTGCCAGCAGCTTCTCTATCACAGATACGCAGTATTTT. It yields the protein CASSFSITDTQYF.

Ten or more counts support this clonotype. The chain is built from TRBV12-3 or TRBV12-4 and TRBJ1-5; a possible D gene is TRBD1 (5 bases). This CDR3 has 14 residues. With 11 bases removed from V and 3 bases from J, the gap between germline ends came to 17 bases. The CDR3 here is CAVQRGVPNQPQHF. CDR3 coding DNA: TGTGCCGTCCAAAGAGGGGTTCCCAATCAGCCCCAGCATTTT.

The table lists this clonotype with many counts. This chain connects TRBV18 to TRBJ2-1; TRBD2 agrees at 13 bases. After removal of 3 bases from V and 3 bases from J, the junction contained 2 bases not matched to a gene. Germline V gene sequence: CDR1 KGHSH, CDR2 LQKENI. The CDR3 is made up of 16 amino acids. This CDR3 is CASSPTSGRNYNEQFF. The CDR3, as DNA: TGTGCCAGCTCACCGACTAGCGGGAGGAACTACAATGAGCAGTTCTTC.

At least ten counts were recorded for this clonotype. The chain carries TRBV5-1 and TRBJ2-3; no clear D gene. The CDR3 runs to 13 residues. The V gene lost 0 bases and the J gene lost 6 bases, with 8 bases spanning the gap. CDR1 is SGHRS, CDR2 YFSETQ, per germline. CDR3 loop: CASSLGITDTQYF. The CDR3 nucleotides are TGCGCCAGCAGCTTGGGTATTACGGATACGCAGTATTTT. The whole variable domain, filled in from reference TRBV5-1 and TRBJ2-3, reads KAGVTQTPRYLIKTRGQQVTLSCSPISGHRSVSWYQQTPGQGLQFLFEYFSETQRNKGNFPGRFSGRQFSNSRSEMNVSTLELGDSALYLCASSLGITDTQYFGPGTRLTVL.

In its sample, this clonotype was seen many times. The chain combines TRBV3-1 with TRBJ2-1; 9 bases are shared with TRBD2. CDR1 is LGHDT and CDR2 is YNNKEL in the germline V gene (reference sequence). The CDR3 totals 14 residues. The V segment lost 3 bases and the J segment 8 bases; nucleotides outside the gene matches: 5. CDR3 sequence: CASSQIVAGDEQFF. CDR3 coding DNA: TGTGCCAGCAGCCAGATCGTAGCGGGAGATGAGCAGTTCTTC.

This clonotype was observed at least ten times. The chain joins TRBV7-8 to TRBJ2-7; 7 positions match TRBD2. The CDR3 extends over 15 amino acids. Germline loops: CDR1 SGHVS, CDR2 FQNEAQ. The J segment lost 2 bases and the V segment lost 5 bases, leaving 9 bases of the junction unmatched. The CDR3 is CASSPGTTFPYEQYF. DNA of the CDR3: TGTGCCAGCAGCCCAGGGACTACCTTTCCCTACGAGCAGTACTTC. The whole variable domain, remainder taken from reference TRBV7-8 and TRBJ2-7, is GAGVSQSPRYKVAKRGQDVALRCDPISGHVSLFWYQQALGQGPEFLTYFQNEAQLDKSGLPSDRFFAERPEGSVSTLKIQRTQQEDSAVYLCASSPGTTFPYEQYFGPGTRLTVT.

The rearrangement joins TRBV10-3 to TRBJ1-6; 8 bases map to TRBD1. In germline, CDR1 is ENHRY, CDR2 SYGVKD. Trimming at V came to 6 bases and at J to 6 bases, leaving 7 bases not matched to a gene. This CDR3 is 15 amino acids long. Written as DNA, the CDR3 is TGTGCCATCAGGGGGGCGGACAGGGTTAATTCACCCCTCCACTTT. Its translation is CAIRGADRVNSPLHF.

This clonotype was counted many times. J is TRBJ2-3 and V is TRBV29-1, with 12 bases matching TRBD2. The CDR3 sequence is 15 residues long. V lost 4 bases to trimming and J lost 1 base; unmatched junction nucleotides: 3. From germline, CDR1 is SQVTM and CDR2 ANQGSEA. This chain's CDR3 is CSVAGLAGRTDTQYF. The CDR3 coding sequence is TGCAGCGTTGCGGGACTAGCGGGCCGCACAGATACGCAGTATTTT.

This clonotype came up many times. This chain connects TRBV29-1 to TRBJ1-5; 12 positions agree with TRBD1. Germline values: CDR1 SQVTM, CDR2 ANQGSEA. The CDR3 contains 15 residues. V was pared by 6 bases and J by 6 bases, with 9 bases of the junction left unmatched. This CDR3 reads CSVAGTGGVGQPQHF. CDR3 bases: TGCAGCGTGGCTGGGACAGGGGGCGTGGGTCAGCCCCAGCATTTT.

This clonotype was recorded at least ten times. The V gene is TRBV12-3 or TRBV12-4, the J gene TRBJ1-4; D is undetermined. V was clipped by 8 bases and J by 7 bases, with 14 bases between them. The CDR3 is 13 residues long. In DNA form, the CDR3 reads TGTGCCAGCGGTAACAGTGGGATTGAAAAACTGTTTTTT. Protein product: CASGNSGIEKLFF.

In this sample, this clonotype turned up a few times. The chain couples TRBV7-9 to TRBJ2-7; the D gene is possibly TRBD2 (5 bases). CDR3 size: 15 residues. CDR1 SEHNR and CDR2 FQNEAQ come from the germline V gene (reference sequence). Trimming pared 3 bases from V and 0 bases from J, leaving 12 bases between. Here the CDR3 DNA reads TGTGCCAGCAGCTTCGGGGAGCGGATCTCCTACGAGCAGTACTTC. Its translation is CASSFGERISYEQYF.

This clonotype was observed at least ten times. CDR3 sequence: CASSSQAGGLYNEQFF. CDR3 DNA: TGTGCCAGCAGTTCCCAAGCGGGAGGGCTATACAATGAGCAGTTCTTC. V and J are TRBV6-6 and TRBJ2-1; 10 bases line up with TRBD2. In germline, CDR1 is MNHNY, CDR2 SVGAGI (reference sequence). Germline trimming cut 4 bases from V and 4 bases from J; bases unmatched to any gene: 7. CDR3 size: 16 residues.

The chain joins TRBV5-1 to TRBJ1-2; D might be TRBD1 (5 bases). The V end was cut by 3 bases, the J end by 8 bases, with 17 bases between. Per the germline V gene, CDR1 is SGHRS and CDR2 is YFSETQ. This CDR3 region has 14 residues. The CDR3 DNA is TGCGCCAGCAGCTCTTTACCGGGGCAAGGAGGCTACACCTTC. Its protein product is CASSSLPGQGGYTF.

This clonotype was observed many times. The CDR3 loop is CASSYSGTGDQPQHF. CDR3 DNA sequence: TGTGCCAGCAGTTACTCCGGGACAGGGGATCAGCCCCAGCATTTT. The chain links TRBV6-5 to TRBJ1-5; 10 positions match TRBD1. The CDR3 loop spans 15 amino acids. The V segment lost 0 bases and the J segment 5 bases; nucleotides outside the gene matches: 1. Per the germline V gene, CDR1 is MNHEY and CDR2 is SVGAGI.

This clonotype has more than one count but fewer than ten. A much larger clone is a single base away; this may be a read error. V gene TRBV28 combines with J gene TRBJ1-2; TRBD1 is a possible D gene (5 bases). The germline V gene encodes CDR1 MDHEN and CDR2 SYDVKM. CDR3 size: 12 residues. V lost 3 bases and J 5 bases, leaving 7 bases between the germline ends. The CDR3 reads CASSLRGYGYTF. CDR3 in DNA: TGTGCCAGCAGTTTGAGGGGTTATGGCTACACCTTC.